The sequence of this T cell receptor beta chain was determined in a study of shared clonotypes between healthy human individuals. Study-wide points: Generation probabilities were higher for clonotypes shared across all four sorted-subset donors than for unshared ones.

Remarks on this clone: Its antigen is currently unknown.

Selected positively for CCR7 and CD45RO-negative, naive CD8 cells excluded terminally differentiated effector memory CD45RA+ cells. V lost 10 bases and J lost 4, with 4 bases in between. From germline, CDR1 is SGHDN and CDR2 FVKESK. The CDR3 covers 9 residues. How the authors handled the data: ImmunoSEQ junction-only sequences lacked quality scores, so their filtering differed. Repertoires were generated with immunoSEQ multiplex PCR, while TCRdb's copy carries only in-frame clones and drops some. The V and J calls and the clone size are those of that table, but D and trimming were determined from the DNA. The sample yields about 1,900,000 clones, just under 95% seen once.

The chain joins TRBV14 to TRBJ2-5; D not certain. The receptor was derived from a man between 18 and 35 years old in good health. Sequences were obtained from naive CD8+ T cells sorted from blood. CDR3 in amino acids: CATRETQYF. CDR3 bases: TGTGCCACCCGAGAGACCCAGTACTTC.